A single sample is the source of the 6 T cell receptor beta chains below, sequenced in a study of T cells in localized non-small cell lung cancer. Clones were sequenced by immunoSEQ multiplex PCR, and TCRdb holds only the in-frame ones, with some missing. The sample lists 24,000 or so clones, approximately 90% occurring once. The sample here was peripheral blood, taken before any cancer treatment. The receptors originated from a woman aged 35 to 70 with stage I lung adenocarcinoma.

The J gene is TRBJ2-1, the V gene TRBV7-9; 9 nucleotides line up with TRBD1. Looked up from germline, CDR1 is SEHNR and CDR2 is FQNEAQ (reference sequence). The CDR3 is made up of 13 amino acids. After removal of 5 bases from V and 14 bases from J, the junction contained 10 bases not matched to a gene. The CDR3 spells CASSVPGQGTKFF. As DNA, the CDR3 is TGTGCCAGCAGCGTCCCGGGACAGGGTACGAAGTTCTTC.

The chain has TRBV29-1 and TRBJ2-1, with 11 bases matching TRBD2. CDR1 is SQVTM, CDR2 ANQGSEA, per germline. The trim removed 4 bases at V and 10 bases at J, leaving 6 bases unmatched. This CDR3 spans 13 amino acids. This chain's CDR3 is CSVALRLAGEQFF. The CDR3 DNA follows: TGCAGCGTTGCCCTTCGACTAGCGGGAGAGCAGTTCTTC.

This chain joins TRBV4-1 and TRBJ1-4, with 8 bases lining up with TRBD1. The junction had 12 bases not matched to a gene; V was cut back by 3 bases and J by 9 bases. The CDR3 is 16 amino acids. Germline assignment: CDR1 MGHRA and CDR2 YSYEKL. The CDR3 sequence: CASSHPIGTGAKKLFF. Written as DNA, the CDR3 is TGCGCCAGCAGCCACCCAATAGGGACAGGCGCGAAAAAACTGTTTTTT.

V usage is TRBV6-6 and J usage is TRBJ2-5; TRBD1 aligns across 10 bases. The CDR3 is made up of 14 amino acids. Germline loops: CDR1 MNHNY, CDR2 SVGAGI (reference sequence). After removal of 8 bases from V and 4 bases from J, the junction contained 7 bases not matched to a gene. CDR3 sequence: CASSRRTGGETQYF. The CDR3 nucleotides are TGTGCCAGCTCGAGGCGGACAGGGGGAGAGACCCAGTACTTC.

The chain carries TRBV7-2 and TRBJ2-7; TRBD2 matches at 7 bases. Trimming at V came to 1 base and at J to 0 bases, leaving 3 bases not matched to a gene. This CDR3 contains 15 residues. In germline, CDR1 is SGHTA, CDR2 FQGNSA. This CDR3 is CASSLDLAVSYEQYF. The CDR3 DNA follows: TGTGCCAGCAGCTTAGACCTAGCGGTCTCCTACGAGCAGTACTTC.

The chain couples TRBV29-1 to TRBJ1-1, with TRBD1 as a possible D gene (5 bases). This CDR3 is built from 13 residues. V lost 4 bases to trimming and J lost 5 bases, with 14 bases between them. The germline V gene has CDR1 SQVTM and CDR2 ANQGSEA. The CDR3 nucleotides are TGCAGCGTTGGGGGGGGAAGGAAAACTGAAGCTTTCTTT. Translated: CSVGGGRKTEAFF.